This paragraph reports one T cell receptor beta chain. MiXCR, run by TCRdb on the 5' RACE reads, gives a single entry per CDR3 protein. Of 360,000 or so distinct CDR3 sequences listed, about 9.9% are singletons. The data are from a study of T cells after yellow fever vaccination. Study-wide background: SMART-Seq v4 Ultra Low Input prepared libraries from low-cell fractions.

The TCR originated in a man aged 18 to 30 who received the YFV17D yellow fever vaccine. The specimen was PBMCs, collected on the day of the first yellow fever vaccination.

The CDR3 region is CASKPDNLNYGYTF. As DNA, the CDR3 is TGTGCCAGCAAGCCCGACAACCTTAACTATGGCTACACCTTC. The chain recombines TRBV2 with TRBJ1-2; D gene uncertain. Trimming removed 7 bases at V and 1 base at J, with 13 bases between. Germline V gene sequence: CDR1 SNHLY, CDR2 FYNNEI. This CDR3 contains 14 residues.